The 21 T cell receptor beta chains below come from one sample, sequenced in a study of OX40 agonist ivuxolimab in advanced cancers. Profiled with immunoSEQ multiplex PCR; TCRdb holds only in-frame clones, not every one. The table records tens of thousands of clones, more than 80% of them present only once. The source material was CD4+ or CD8+ T cells sorted from blood, sampled in a trial of the OX40 agonist ivuxolimab. The receptors stem from an adult with an advanced solid tumor such as melanoma, head and neck, liver or kidney cancer.

The sample holds a few counts of this clone. V usage is TRBV18 and J usage is TRBJ2-1, with 10 bases matching TRBD2. The CDR3 length is 15 residues. Germline CDR1 is KGHSH and CDR2 is LQKENI. The V and J ends lost 5 bases and 6 bases, in that order; junction bases with no gene match: 7. CDR3 DNA: TGTGCCAGCTCATCAGGACTAGCGGTAACCAATGAGCAGTTCTTC. It codes for CASSSGLAVTNEQFF.

V is TRBV5-4 and J is TRBJ1-2; 7 bases map to TRBD1. CDR1 is SGHNT and CDR2 is YYREEE in the germline V gene (reference sequence). V trimming: 4 bases; J trimming: 8 bases; junction bases outside the gene matches: 11. CDR3 length: 14 amino acids. The DNA for the CDR3 is TGTGCCAGCAGCCAGGACAGGCGGATCGGCGGCTACACCTTC. Its translation: CASSQDRRIGGYTF.

This clone has just a few counts. This chain uses TRBV7-9 with TRBJ2-1, with 8 nucleotides matching TRBD1. V trimming: 8 bases; J trimming: 9 bases; junction bases outside the gene matches: 6. The CDR3 loop spans 12 amino acids. Germline assignment: CDR1 SEHNR and CDR2 FQNEAQ (reference sequence). The CDR3 region is CASRAGGSEQFF. In nucleotides, the CDR3 is TGTGCCAGCCGGGCAGGGGGCAGTGAGCAGTTCTTC.

This chain links TRBV7-9 with TRBJ1-1; TRBD1 matches at 7 bases. Germline V lookup: CDR1 SEHNR, CDR2 FQNEAQ (reference sequence). The CDR3 is 14 amino acids. V was pared by 3 bases and J by 1 base, with 2 bases of the junction left unmatched. CDR3: CASSFGTENTEAFF. CDR3 nucleotides: TGTGCCAGCAGCTTTGGGACAGAGAACACTGAAGCTTTCTTT. The full variable domain, completed using reference TRBV7-9 and TRBJ1-1, is DTGVSQNPRHKITKRGQNVTFRCDPISEHNRLYWYRQTLGQGPEFLTYFQNEAQLEKSRLLSDRFSAERPKGSFSTLEIQRTEQGDSAMYLCASSFGTENTEAFFGQGTRLTVV.

V gene TRBV25-1 combines with J gene TRBJ2-3, with 7 bases that match TRBD2. After removal of 1 base from V and 6 bases from J, the junction contained 7 bases not matched to a gene. The V gene's germline CDR1 is MGHDK and CDR2 SYGVNS. The CDR3 is made up of 15 amino acids. The DNA of the CDR3 is TGTGCCAGCAGTGAATTCTCGGGAGGTGGGGATACGCAGTATTTT. Its translation is CASSEFSGGGDTQYF.

The gene calls are TRBV2 and TRBJ2-2; 7 bases agree with TRBD2. The CDR3 contains 14 residues. J gave up 2 bases and V 8 bases, and 5 bases lay outside the gene matches. From germline, CDR1 is SNHLY and CDR2 FYNNEI. CDR3 nucleotide sequence: TGTGCCAGCGGGAGGGGCAGAAACACCGGGGAGCTGTTTTTT. It codes for CASGRGRNTGELFF.

The chain joins TRBV7-6 to TRBJ1-1; D is uncertain. The germline V gene encodes CDR1 SGHVS and CDR2 FNYEAQ. V gave up 4 bases and J gave up 1 base, with 7 bases separating them. The CDR3 covers 13 residues. Here the CDR3 reads CASSSQGNTEAFF. The CDR3 DNA follows: TGTGCCAGCAGCTCCCAAGGGAACACTGAAGCTTTCTTT.

This chain joins TRBV5-1 and TRBJ2-5; 13 nucleotides match TRBD2. Germline CDR1 reads SGHRS; CDR2 reads YFSETQ. With 3 bases clipped from V and 5 bases from J, the junction kept 7 bases outside the gene matches. The length of the CDR3 is 16 residues. The CDR3 DNA reads as TGCGCCAGCAGCTCCGCCGGGACTAGCGGGACGGAGACCCAGTACTTC. Translation gives CASSSAGTSGTETQYF.

The V and J genes are TRBV5-1 and TRBJ1-1, with D hard to call. Between the trimmed V and J ends, which lost 0 bases and 0 bases, there was a span of 6 bases. The CDR3 has 14 residues. From germline, CDR1 is SGHRS and CDR2 YFSETQ. In DNA form, the CDR3 reads TGCGCCAGCAGCTTGGGGATTATGAACACTGAAGCTTTCTTT. Translating it yields CASSLGIMNTEAFF.

V usage is TRBV7-6 and J usage is TRBJ2-7; the D gene is possibly TRBD2 (5 bases). V was cut by 4 bases and J by 0 bases, with 13 bases left in between. CDR1 is SGHVS, CDR2 FNYEAQ, per germline. The CDR3 is 15 amino acids. The CDR3 DNA follows: TGTGCCAGCAGCTCCTGGGAGTCGGGCTCCTACGAGCAGTACTTC. It translates to CASSSWESGSYEQYF.

This clone was found a few times. V is TRBV5-5 and J is TRBJ2-1, with 12 bases matching TRBD2. There are 15 residues in the CDR3. CDR1 is SGHKS, CDR2 YYEKEE, per germline (reference sequence). V trimming: 4 bases; J trimming: 10 bases; junction bases outside the gene matches: 9. This chain's CDR3 is CASSPTSGSGREQFF. The CDR3 bases are TGTGCCAGCAGCCCGACTAGCGGGAGTGGGCGCGAGCAGTTCTTC.

The chain combines TRBV6-5 with TRBJ1-1; unclear D gene. V gave up 5 bases and J gave up 1 base, with 8 bases separating them. The CDR3 contains 13 residues. CDR1 is MNHEY and CDR2 is SVGAGI in the germline V gene. DNA for the CDR3: TGTGCCAGCAGTCTCAATGGGAACACTGAAGCTTTCTTT. Translation gives CASSLNGNTEAFF.

The chain couples TRBV6-8 to TRBJ2-3; the match to TRBD1 covers 10 bases. The CDR3 totals 18 residues. Germline CDR1 MNHGY, CDR2 SAAAGT. In DNA, the CDR3 is TGTGCAGGTGGCGAGGGGACAGGGGCCTATACTAGCACAGATACGCAGTATTTT. It yields the protein CAGGEGTGAYTSTDTQYF.

The rearrangement links TRBV7-9 to TRBJ1-1; no clear D. With 4 bases removed from V and 9 bases from J, the gap between germline ends came to 12 bases. This CDR3 is built from 12 residues. The germline V gene encodes CDR1 SEHNR and CDR2 FQNEAQ (reference sequence). CDR3 loop: CASSSATVQAFF. The DNA for the CDR3 is TGTGCCAGCAGCTCCGCGACCGTTCAAGCTTTCTTT.

The gene calls are TRBV5-4 and TRBJ2-2; TRBD2 agrees at 7 bases. Germline V gene lookup returns CDR1 SGHNT and CDR2 YYREEE (reference sequence). Trimming took 5 bases from V and 0 from J; bases not matched to a gene: 10. This CDR3 has 17 amino acids. In DNA form, the CDR3 reads TGTGCCAGCAGTTCTAGAGCGGGGATCGCGAACACCGGGGAGCTGTTTTTT. Encoded protein: CASSSRAGIANTGELFF.

The V and J genes are TRBV5-6 and TRBJ1-6; D ambiguous. The V end was cut by 0 bases, the J end by 9 bases, with 7 bases between. CDR3 length equals 13 residues. Germline V lookup: CDR1 SGHDT, CDR2 YYEEEE. CDR3 protein: CASSLDKTSPLHF. DNA of the CDR3: TGTGCCAGCAGCTTGGATAAGACTTCACCCCTCCACTTT.

This chain links TRBV7-9 with TRBJ1-4; D ambiguous. The CDR3 loop spans 14 amino acids. The V end lost 1 base, the J end lost 6 bases, and 9 bases lay between the germline ends. CDR1 is SEHNR and CDR2 is FQNEAQ in the germline V gene (reference sequence). CDR3 residues: CASSLGAVYEKLFF. The CDR3 DNA reads TGTGCCAGCAGCTTAGGGGCAGTTTATGAAAAACTGTTTTTT.

The V call is TRBV5-1, the J call TRBJ2-7; D gene ambiguous. Trimming removed 0 bases from V and 0 bases from J, with 7 bases in between. This CDR3 has 14 amino acids. Germline V lookup: CDR1 SGHRS, CDR2 YFSETQ. The chain's CDR3 is CASSLEHPSYEQYF. CDR3 DNA sequence: TGCGCCAGCAGCTTGGAACACCCCTCCTACGAGCAGTACTTC.

This chain links TRBV19 with TRBJ2-2; possible D gene TRBD2, 6 bases. Trimming took 2 bases from V and 1 from J, leaving 8 bases between them. This CDR3 region has 15 residues. Germline-derived CDR1 and CDR2 are LNHDA and SQIVND (reference sequence). The chain's CDR3 is CASSINGRNTGELFF. Written as DNA, the CDR3 is TGTGCCAGTAGTATAAACGGGAGGAACACCGGGGAGCTGTTTTTT.

This clone was recorded only once. V is TRBV5-1 and J is TRBJ2-7; D possibly corresponds to TRBD2 (10 bases). The V gene lost 1 base and the J gene lost 2 bases, with 22 bases spanning the gap. The V gene's germline CDR1 is SGHRS and CDR2 YFSETQ. The CDR3 runs to 18 residues. In DNA form, the CDR3 reads TGCGCCAGCAGCTTGACAGGGGGCTCTAGCGGGAGAACCTACGAGCAGTACTTC. Its translation: CASSLTGGSSGRTYEQYF. The variable domain in full, with the rest retrieved from reference TRBV5-1 and TRBJ2-7, is KAGVTQTPRYLIKTRGQQVTLSCSPISGHRSVSWYQQTPGQGLQFLFEYFSETQRNKGNFPGRFSGRQFSNSRSEMNVSTLELGDSALYLCASSLTGGSSGRTYEQYFGPGTRLTVT.

The chain recombines TRBV7-9 with TRBJ2-4; D is perhaps TRBD1 (6 bases). V lost 5 bases, J lost 7 bases, and 9 bases lay in between. The length of the CDR3 is 12 residues. Germline V gene sequence: CDR1 SEHNR, CDR2 FQNEAQ (reference sequence). In nucleotides, the CDR3 is TGTGCCAGCAGCCCCCAGGGGAACATTCAGTACTTC. It is translated as CASSPQGNIQYF.